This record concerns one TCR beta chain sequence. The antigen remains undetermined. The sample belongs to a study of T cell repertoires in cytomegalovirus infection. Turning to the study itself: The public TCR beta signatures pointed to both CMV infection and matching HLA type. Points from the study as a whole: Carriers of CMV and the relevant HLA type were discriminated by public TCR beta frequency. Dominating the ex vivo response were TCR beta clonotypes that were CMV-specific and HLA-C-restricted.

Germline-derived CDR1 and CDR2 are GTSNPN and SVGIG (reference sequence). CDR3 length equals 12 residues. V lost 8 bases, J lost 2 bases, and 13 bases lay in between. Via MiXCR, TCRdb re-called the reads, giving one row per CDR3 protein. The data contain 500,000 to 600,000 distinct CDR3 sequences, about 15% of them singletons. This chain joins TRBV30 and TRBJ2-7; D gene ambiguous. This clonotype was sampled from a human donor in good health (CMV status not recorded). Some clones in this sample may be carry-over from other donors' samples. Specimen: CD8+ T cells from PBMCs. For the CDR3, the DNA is TGTGCCCAGAGTTGGGGAACCTACGAGCAGTACTTC. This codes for CAQSWGTYEQYF.